The 19 T cell receptor beta chains presented below share a single source sample, sequenced in a study of cytomegalovirus exposure and HLA in healthy donors. The primer mix had 60 Vbeta and 13 Jbeta primers. Some clones are missing from TCRdb's copy, which holds only in-frame ones; the method was immunoSEQ multiplex PCR. The sample contains 95,000 to 150,000 clones, approximately 80% of which appear only once. What was sequenced was PBMCs. These receptors all come from a woman between 40 and 55 years old in good health and CMV-seropositive.

J is TRBJ2-3 and V is TRBV28, with D perhaps TRBD1 (6 bases). This CDR3 has 16 residues. CDR1 and CDR2 from the germline V gene are MDHEN and SYDVKM. V was clipped by 5 bases and J by 3 bases, with 18 bases between them. CDR3 residues: CASSGRDTGWTDTQYF. CDR3 DNA sequence: TGTGCCAGCAGTGGCAGGGACACAGGGTGGACAGATACGCAGTATTTT.

The rearrangement links TRBV10-1 to TRBJ2-3; D is unresolved. With 4 bases removed from V and 2 bases from J, the gap between germline ends came to 7 bases. The germline gives CDR1 WNHNN, CDR2 SYGVQD (reference sequence). CDR3 size: 13 residues. The CDR3 loop is CASSARVTDTQYF. The CDR3 DNA reads TGCGCCAGCAGTGCCCGAGTCACAGATACGCAGTATTTT.

This clone has just a few counts. This rearrangement joins TRBV19 to TRBJ2-2, with 8 bases lining up with TRBD1. The germline V gene encodes CDR1 LNHDA and CDR2 SQIVND (reference sequence). The V and J ends lost 4 bases and 7 bases, in that order; junction bases with no gene match: 8. The CDR3 is 15 residues long. The chain's CDR3 is CASSTQGAYGGELFF. The CDR3 nucleotides read TGTGCCAGTAGTACGCAGGGGGCGTATGGCGGGGAGCTGTTTTTT. Using reference TRBV19 and TRBJ2-2 for the parts outside the CDR3, the full variable domain is DGGITQSPKYLFRKEGQNVTLSCEQNLNHDAMYWYRQDPGQGLRLIYYSQIVNDFQKGDIAEGYSVSREKKESFPLTVTSAQKNPTAFYLCASSTQGAYGGELFFGEGSRLTVL.

The chain couples TRBV11-2 to TRBJ2-5; D might be TRBD2 (6 bases). Per germline, CDR1 SGHAT and CDR2 FQNNGV. Trimming shortened V by 1 base and J by 1 base, and 13 bases separated the two germline ends. This CDR3 comprises 16 residues. CDR3 residues: CASSLGDLKAQETQYF. Here the CDR3 DNA reads TGTGCCAGCAGCTTAGGGGACTTAAAGGCCCAAGAGACCCAGTACTTC.

The chain recombines TRBV28 with TRBJ2-7, with 14 bases matching TRBD2. CDR1 is MDHEN, CDR2 SYDVKM, per germline. The V and J ends lost 2 bases and 2 bases, in that order; junction bases with no gene match: 8. CDR3 length equals 18 residues. Written as DNA, the CDR3 is TGTGCCAGCAGTTTACGACTAGCGGGAGGGCCGAGAACCTACGAGCAGTACTTC. It encodes CASSLRLAGGPRTYEQYF.

In its sample, this clone was seen a few times. CDR3 DNA: TGTGCCAGCACCCCTAAGACAGGGATGAACACTGAAGCTTTCTTT. Residues: CASTPKTGMNTEAFF. The chain combines TRBV5-4 with TRBJ1-1; 7 nucleotides match TRBD1. V was clipped by 6 bases and J by 0 bases; unmatched bases: 8. This CDR3 has 15 residues. From germline, CDR1 is SGHNT and CDR2 YYREEE (reference sequence).

The gene calls are TRBV18 and TRBJ2-2; weak D call: TRBD2 (6 bases). Germline assignment: CDR1 KGHSH and CDR2 LQKENI. V lost 5 bases, J lost 1 base, and 14 bases lay in between. The CDR3 contains 16 residues. The CDR3 nucleotides are TGTGCCAGCTCATTTTCCGGGACTCTGAACACCGGGGAGCTGTTTTTT. Protein product: CASSFSGTLNTGELFF.

V usage is TRBV11-3 and J usage is TRBJ1-5, with D maybe TRBD1 (6 bases). CDR3 length equals 17 residues. V lost 2 bases and J lost 6, with 20 bases in between. CDR1 is SGHNT and CDR2 is YENEEA in the germline V gene. The chain's CDR3 is CASSLFLGAGRRQPQHF. CDR3 coding DNA: TGTGCCAGCAGCTTATTCCTGGGGGCAGGCAGGCGTCAGCCCCAGCATTTT.

The chain recombines TRBV6-4 with TRBJ2-2; D remains ambiguous. Trimming removed 1 base from V and 0 bases from J, with 9 bases in between. The CDR3 contains 16 residues. Germline-derived CDR1 and CDR2 are MRHNA and SNTAGT. The CDR3 sequence is CASSDLGGTNTGELFF. The CDR3 nucleotides read TGTGCCAGCAGTGACTTAGGCGGAACGAACACCGGGGAGCTGTTTTTT.

The chain combines TRBV6-6 with TRBJ2-5; 9 bases match TRBD1. With V trimmed by 5 bases and J by 3 bases, 4 bases remained unmatched. The CDR3 sequence is 14 residues long. Germline V lookup: CDR1 MNHNY, CDR2 SVGAGI (reference sequence). This CDR3 is CASSRGTGKETQYF. DNA for the CDR3: TGTGCCAGCAGTCGAGGGACAGGGAAAGAGACCCAGTACTTC.

The rearrangement uses TRBV11-2 and TRBJ2-1; the match to TRBD2 covers 9 bases. Per germline, CDR1 SGHAT and CDR2 FQNNGV. The CDR3 is 15 residues long. V gave up 5 bases and J gave up 3 bases; unmatched junction bases: 5. CDR3 residues: CASSRGLASYNEQFF. DNA of the CDR3: TGTGCCAGCAGCCGAGGACTAGCGAGCTACAATGAGCAGTTCTTC.

This chain joins TRBV9 and TRBJ1-1, with D possibly matching TRBD1 (6 bases). The V and J ends lost 4 bases and 6 bases respectively, with 16 bases between them. CDR1 and CDR2 (germline): SGDLS, YYNGEE. CDR3 length: 14 residues. CDR3 region: CASSPRSDSAEAFF. The DNA for the CDR3 is TGTGCCAGCAGCCCTCGATCGGACAGTGCTGAAGCTTTCTTT.

This clone was seen once. The chain joins TRBV10-3 to TRBJ1-2; tentatively, D is TRBD1 (6 bases). The CDR3 has 14 amino acids. Germline assignment: CDR1 ENHRY and CDR2 SYGVKD. Trimming removed 2 bases at V and 4 bases at J, with 11 bases between. CDR3 residues: CAISEPRGSYGYTF. Here the CDR3 DNA reads TGTGCCATCAGTGAGCCAAGGGGGTCCTATGGCTACACCTTC.

This clone has just one count. The V and J genes are TRBV6-6 and TRBJ1-6, with TRBD1 matching 8 bases. Per germline, CDR1 MNHNY and CDR2 SVGAGI (reference sequence). This CDR3 contains 16 residues. Germline trimming cut 0 bases from V and 6 bases from J; bases unmatched to any gene: 4. Here the CDR3 reads CASSYSSGGGNSPLHF. The DNA for the CDR3 is TGTGCCAGCAGTTACTCGTCAGGGGGCGGTAATTCACCCCTCCACTTT.

This sequence joins TRBV9 and TRBJ2-3, with a tentative D call TRBD2 (5 bases). The V end was cut by 1 base, the J end by 4 bases, with 13 bases between. The CDR3 totals 15 residues. CDR1 and CDR2 from the germline V gene are SGDLS and YYNGEE. Here the CDR3 reads CASSVSGVAPDTQYF. The CDR3 DNA is TGTGCCAGCAGCGTATCCGGGGTAGCCCCAGATACGCAGTATTTT.

CDR3 region: CASSFYRGPDNEQFF. CDR3 DNA sequence: TGTGCCAGCAGTTTCTACAGGGGGCCCGACAATGAGCAGTTCTTC. This sequence joins TRBV6-6 and TRBJ2-1; 9 positions match TRBD1. Germline loops: CDR1 MNHNY, CDR2 SVGAGI (reference sequence). V trimming: 4 bases; J trimming: 5 bases; junction bases outside the gene matches: 6. This CDR3 has 15 amino acids.

The chain employs TRBV6-1 and TRBJ1-4; possibly TRBD1 for D (6 bases). V was shortened by 5 bases and J by 4 bases, with 14 bases between the two germline ends. The CDR3 extends over 15 amino acids. The germline V gene has CDR1 MNHNS and CDR2 SASEGT. CDR3: CASSMQGRINEKLFF. The CDR3 DNA follows: TGTGCCAGCAGTATGCAGGGGCGGATTAATGAAAAACTGTTTTTT.

The gene calls are TRBV7-3 and TRBJ2-1; 13 positions match TRBD2. The CDR3 totals 15 residues. The J segment lost 7 bases and the V segment lost 4 bases, leaving 4 bases of the junction unmatched. Germline V gives CDR1 SGHTA, CDR2 FQGTGA. For the CDR3, the DNA is TGTGCCAGCAGCTCCGGGACTAGCGGGAAAAATGAGCAGTTCTTC. This codes for CASSSGTSGKNEQFF.

This clone has at least ten counts. This chain uses TRBV14 with TRBJ2-7, with TRBD1 identical over 7 bases. V was clipped by 0 bases and J by 5 bases; unmatched bases: 13. The CDR3 contains 17 residues. Looked up from germline, CDR1 is SGHDN and CDR2 is FVKESK. CDR3 region: CASSQEMRGRGTHEQYF. CDR3 sequence (DNA): TGTGCCAGCAGCCAAGAGATGAGGGGCAGGGGGACCCACGAGCAGTACTTC.